These 8 T cell receptor beta chains came from one sample sequenced in a study of a mutant IDH1 vaccine in newly diagnosed glioma (dated by TCRdb to the early 2020s). These TCRs are of unknown antigen specificity. The time point label corresponds to: week 47, end of study. Each vaccine dose was 300 ug of a 20-mer mutant IDH1 peptide in Montanide, given subcutaneously with topical imiquimod. The method behind the library was the immunoSEQ multiplex PCR assay. TCRdb mirrors the immuneACCESS table, restricted to in-frame sequences. Some clones are absent from its copies; in checked studies, under half trace to an unresolved V gene, and the reason for the others is unknown. This sample is represented by about 94,000 clones; 85% to 90% of them were singletons. Approximately 0.8% of the sample belongs to the ten largest clones. Sequenced material: PBMCs, taken from a glioma patient whose treatment included an IDH1 peptide vaccine. All receptors derive from a woman in her fifties or sixties with glioma.

This chain connects TRBV18 to TRBJ2-1; 15 nucleotides agree with TRBD2. Germline loops: CDR1 KGHSH, CDR2 LQKENI. V shed 6 bases and J 8 bases; nucleotides not matched to a gene: 5. This CDR3 region has 15 residues. The CDR3 nucleotides are TGTGCCAGCTCGCCCGGACTAGCGGGAGGGTATGAGCAGTTCTTC. It translates to CASSPGLAGGYEQFF.

The chain joins TRBV29-1 to TRBJ1-2, with D unclear. The V and J ends lost 4 bases and 0 bases respectively, with 3 bases between them. This CDR3 is 11 amino acids long. The germline V gene encodes CDR1 SQVTM and CDR2 ANQGSEA. In DNA, the CDR3 is TGCAGCGTTGCTGCTAACTATGGCTACACCTTC. Its protein is CSVAANYGYTF.

V gene TRBV28 combines with J gene TRBJ2-7, with D tentatively TRBD2 (6 bases). With 4 bases removed from V and 1 base from J, the gap between germline ends came to 17 bases. The V gene's germline CDR1 is MDHEN and CDR2 SYDVKM. This CDR3 contains 16 residues. The CDR3 nucleotides read TGTGCCAGCAGTTCCACATCTGTAGGGAGGTCCTACGAGCAGTACTTC. This codes for CASSSTSVGRSYEQYF. The complete variable domain, with remaining parts taken from reference TRBV28 and TRBJ2-7, reads DVKVTQSSRYLVKRTGEKVFLECVQDMDHENMFWYRQDPGLGLRLIYFSYDVKMKEKGDIPEGYSVSREKKERFSLILESASTNQTSMYLCASSSTSVGRSYEQYFGPGTRLTVT.

The gene calls are TRBV30 and TRBJ2-1; TRBD2 is a possible D gene (5 bases). The CDR3 runs 13 residues. Germline lookup yields CDR1 GTSNPN and CDR2 SVGIG (reference sequence). V lost 1 base and J lost 4, with 8 bases in between. The CDR3 DNA follows: TGTGCCTGGAGTGCTATAGCGTACAATGAGCAGTTCTTC. Amino acids: CAWSAIAYNEQFF.

The chain uses TRBV19 and TRBJ1-1; tentative D call: TRBD1 (5 bases). CDR3 length: 14 amino acids. V gave up 0 bases and J gave up 3 bases, with 8 bases separating them. CDR1 is LNHDA and CDR2 is SQIVND in the germline V gene (reference sequence). CDR3 sequence reads: CASSIDQGHTEAFF. In DNA, the CDR3 is TGTGCCAGTAGTATAGATCAGGGACACACTGAAGCTTTCTTT. Together with reference TRBV19 and TRBJ1-1, the CDR3 gives the full variable domain: DGGITQSPKYLFRKEGQNVTLSCEQNLNHDAMYWYRQDPGQGLRLIYYSQIVNDFQKGDIAEGYSVSREKKESFPLTVTSAQKNPTAFYLCASSIDQGHTEAFFGQGTRLTVV.

This chain links TRBV5-1 with TRBJ1-2; 8 nucleotides align to TRBD1. Germline V gives CDR1 SGHRS, CDR2 YFSETQ. J lost 1 base, V lost 3 bases, and 5 bases had no gene match. The CDR3 covers 15 residues. The CDR3 sequence is CASSSTGQDNYGYTF. The CDR3 coding sequence is TGCGCCAGCAGCTCCACGGGACAGGATAACTATGGCTACACCTTC.

V gene TRBV28 combines with J gene TRBJ1-1; TRBD1 is a possible D gene (6 bases). The V end lost 4 bases, the J end lost 6 bases, and 21 bases lay between the germline ends. This CDR3 comprises 16 residues. The germline gives CDR1 MDHEN, CDR2 SYDVKM. CDR3 region: CASSSPSGGKGAEAFF. CDR3 in DNA: TGTGCCAGCAGTTCCCCCTCCGGGGGAAAGGGGGCTGAAGCTTTCTTT. The complete variable domain, with remaining parts taken from reference TRBV28 and TRBJ1-1, reads DVKVTQSSRYLVKRTGEKVFLECVQDMDHENMFWYRQDPGLGLRLIYFSYDVKMKEKGDIPEGYSVSREKKERFSLILESASTNQTSMYLCASSSPSGGKGAEAFFGQGTRLTVV.

The CDR3 loop is CASRTGGYGYTF. The CDR3 DNA sequence: TGTGCCAGCAGAACAGGGGGCTATGGCTACACCTTC. V gene TRBV6-5 combines with J gene TRBJ1-2; 8 nucleotides agree with TRBD1. The germline CDR1 and CDR2 sequences are MNHEY and SVGAGI. Trimming at V came to 6 bases and at J to 4 bases, leaving 1 base not matched to a gene. There are 12 residues in the CDR3.